The clone carrying this T cell receptor (beta chain) was seen more than once but under ten times. The antigen is unknown. These data are taken from a study of human T cells and chemical hapten exposure. Overall study context: Once 0.01% DPC had been applied to the upper back by patch test, readings were taken at 6 days. Study-wide points: Expanded TCRs created a significantly greater count of big CDR3 similarity clusters than controls did.

Described time point: patch test 2, 6 weeks after DPC sensitization. Described treatment: therapeutic diphenylcyclopropenone sensitization with weekly scalp DPC. TCRdb processed the RACE reads anew with MiXCR; each CDR3 protein has one entry. Altogether 360,000 or so distinct CDR3 sequences are present, about 6% being singletons, with the ten largest covering more than 5.5%. This CDR3 spans 15 amino acids. The trim removed 3 bases at V and 6 bases at J, leaving 9 bases unmatched. Germline V gene lookup returns CDR1 MNHEY and CDR2 SMNVEV (reference sequence). Sequencing was performed on whole blood, taken in connection with sensitization to the hapten diphenylcyclopropenone (DPC). V and J are TRBV27 and TRBJ1-2; TRBD1 matches 8 bases. This TCR was recovered from a woman aged 18-29 years with alopecia areata. Some clones in this sample may be carry-over from other donors' samples. The CDR3 nucleotides read TGTGCCAGCAGTTTGGGCTCAGGGGGCGAGAATGGCTACACCTTC. This codes for CASSLGSGGENGYTF.